A single sample gave rise to the 24 T cell receptor beta chains below, sequenced in a study of T-cell reconstitution after alpha-beta-depleted transplantation in children (dated by TCRdb to the mid-2010s). This specimen's treatment or condition label, per the study, means: allogeneic hematopoietic cell transplantation with graft depleted of TCRalphabeta T cells and CD19 B cells. The protocol used for the library was PCR. Instrument used: Illumina HiSeq 2500. TCR library preparation used molecular barcoding, with unique molecular identifiers applied to normalize quantification of the TCRbeta repertoire. In-frame beta chains were kept once TCRdb had trimmed the public reads at Q25 with fastp and called clones with MiXCR. CDR3 protein duplicates are merged, each entry listing the most common genes and DNA. The sample table shows roughly 570,000 distinct CDR3 sequences, and 25% to 30% are seen once. The ten largest clones add up to approximately 39% of the sample.

The sample here was PBMCs, taken before TCRalphabeta/CD19-depleted stem cell transplant. The origin of the receptors is a boy under three years old with Wiskott-Aldrich syndrome, due to receive a stem cell transplant.

This clonotype has just a few counts. The chain recombines TRBV20-1 with TRBJ1-5, with a tentative D call TRBD1 (5 bases). Trimming shortened V by 5 bases and J by 4 bases, and 12 bases separated the two germline ends. Germline V CDR1 and CDR2: DFQATT, SNEGSKA (reference sequence). The CDR3 sequence is 13 residues long. The CDR3 sequence is CSASPGGNQPQHF. The CDR3 DNA follows: TGCAGTGCTTCCCCGGGGGGTAATCAGCCCCAGCATTTT.

This chain connects TRBV30 to TRBJ2-2; weak D call: TRBD2 (5 bases). V lost 4 bases and J lost 0, with 18 bases in between. The CDR3 has 17 amino acids. The germline V gene has CDR1 GTSNPN and CDR2 SVGIG (reference sequence). CDR3 nucleotides: TGTGCCTGGACCGGACTCCCTGGAAGGCCGAACACCGGGGAGCTGTTTTTT. This sequence encodes CAWTGLPGRPNTGELFF.

Comments on this clonotype: An end of the junction differs from the germline gene, which may be a read error. The V call is TRBV6-1, the J call TRBJ2-7, with TRBD2 identical over 8 bases. The CDR3 consists of 15 residues. Per the germline V gene, CDR1 is MNHNS and CDR2 is SASEGT. As DNA, the CDR3 is TGTGCCAGCAGGGAAGCTAGCGGGTATTACTACGAGCAGTACTTC. Translated, it gives CASREASGYYYEQYF.

CDR3 DNA sequence: TGTGCCAGCAGCCAAAGGGGACAGGGCCGTGAGACCCAGTACTTC. Translated, it gives CASSQRGQGRETQYF. The gene calls are TRBV3-1 and TRBJ2-5, with 9 nucleotides matching TRBD1. Germline CDR1 and CDR2: LGHDT and YNNKEL (reference sequence). Unmatched junction bases numbered 6, after V lost 2 bases and J lost 5 bases. CDR3 size: 15 residues.

V gene TRBV29-1 combines with J gene TRBJ2-3, with 13 bases aligning to TRBD2. Trimming at V came to 3 bases and at J to 4 bases, leaving 22 bases not matched to a gene. The CDR3 is made up of 21 amino acids. Looked up from germline, CDR1 is SQVTM and CDR2 is ANQGSEA. The chain's CDR3 is CSVEGGLLAGGPRGVADTQYF. For the CDR3, the DNA is TGCAGCGTTGAGGGGGGACTACTAGCGGGAGGGCCACGAGGAGTAGCAGATACGCAGTATTTT.

This chain links TRBV29-1 with TRBJ2-3; tentatively, D is TRBD2 (6 bases). With 7 bases removed from V and 4 bases from J, the gap between germline ends came to 15 bases. CDR3 length equals 13 residues. Germline V gives CDR1 SQVTM, CDR2 ANQGSEA. The CDR3 sequence is CSGFRGGADTQYF. The CDR3 nucleotides are TGCAGCGGGTTCCGGGGAGGAGCAGATACGCAGTATTTT.

Note on this clonotype: At one end, the junction sequence differs from germline, possibly due to a read error. The V and J genes are TRBV20-1 and TRBJ2-1, with 13 bases aligning to TRBD2. There are 15 residues in the CDR3. Germline CDR1 DFQATT, CDR2 SNEGSKA (reference sequence). Here the CDR3 DNA reads TGCAGTGCTTCCCGACTAGCGGGAGGTTACAATGAGCATTTCTTC. This sequence encodes CSASRLAGGYNEHFF.

The sample holds a few counts of this clonotype. The V gene is TRBV21-1, the J gene TRBJ2-7; the D call in the table, TRBD1, was not verified against the DNA. TRBV21-1 is recorded as a pseudogene. This CDR3 contains 10 residues. CDR3 nucleotide sequence: TGTGCCAGCCCCCGGAAAGGGCAGTACTTC. Amino acids: CASPRKGQYF.

This clonotype has only a few counts. The chain links TRBV9 to TRBJ2-1; TRBD2 matches at 8 bases. The CDR3 sequence is 15 residues long. Germline V gene sequence: CDR1 SGDLS, CDR2 YYNGEE. The trim removed 4 bases at V and 5 bases at J, leaving 8 bases unmatched. The DNA of the CDR3 is TGTGCCAGCAGCCCTTGGGAGCGGGAGAACAATGAGCAGTTCTTC. It specifies CASSPWERENNEQFF.

This sequence joins TRBV5-1 and TRBJ1-4; 7 nucleotides match TRBD1. V was clipped by 2 bases and J by 3 bases; unmatched bases: 1. The CDR3 covers 14 residues. Germline values: CDR1 SGHRS, CDR2 YFSETQ. Here the CDR3 reads CASSFTGANEKLFF. The CDR3 DNA reads as TGCGCCAGCAGCTTCACAGGGGCTAATGAAAAACTGTTTTTT.

This sequence joins TRBV10-2 and TRBJ2-3; 9 positions agree with TRBD1. The CDR3 covers 14 residues. V lost 10 bases to trimming and J lost 2 bases; unmatched junction nucleotides: 7. Germline CDR1 is WSHSY and CDR2 is SAAADI. The CDR3 coding sequence is TGCGCCATCCGGGACAGGGCAACCACAGATACGCAGTATTTT. It specifies CAIRDRATTDTQYF.

This clonotype was recorded a few times. This chain joins TRBV4-1 and TRBJ1-2, with D unresolved. Per the germline V gene, CDR1 is MGHRA and CDR2 is YSYEKL. V dropped 6 bases and J dropped 4 bases, with 6 bases sitting between them. This CDR3 has 11 amino acids. The CDR3 is CASSTSYGYTF. CDR3 coding DNA: TGCGCCAGCAGTACTTCCTATGGCTACACCTTC.

J is TRBJ2-1 and V is TRBV5-1; a possible D gene is TRBD2 (5 bases). V gave up 0 bases and J gave up 7 bases, with 14 bases separating them. Germline values: CDR1 SGHRS, CDR2 YFSETQ. The CDR3 runs 15 residues. The CDR3 DNA follows: TGCGCCAGCAGCTTGGAACGGACGGGGTGGAATGAGCAGTTCTTC. Its protein product is CASSLERTGWNEQFF.

In its sample, this clonotype was seen a few times. This rearrangement joins TRBV5-1 to TRBJ2-1; perhaps TRBD2 as D (5 bases). CDR1 SGHRS and CDR2 YFSETQ come from the germline V gene. This CDR3 region has 12 residues. The germline V and J ends were trimmed by 3 bases and 9 bases, with 10 bases remaining between them. CDR3 in amino acids: CASSSIEGEQFF. The CDR3 bases are TGCGCCAGCAGCTCCATAGAGGGTGAGCAGTTCTTC. The whole variable domain, remainder taken from reference TRBV5-1 and TRBJ2-1, is KAGVTQTPRYLIKTRGQQVTLSCSPISGHRSVSWYQQTPGQGLQFLFEYFSETQRNKGNFPGRFSGRQFSNSRSEMNVSTLELGDSALYLCASSSIEGEQFFGPGTRLTVL.

The genes are TRBV4-1 and TRBJ2-1; TRBD2 might be the D (5 bases). The CDR3 has 13 amino acids. Trimming pared 3 bases from V and 14 bases from J, leaving 17 bases between. Germline V lookup: CDR1 MGHRA, CDR2 YSYEKL. The CDR3 sequence: CASSQDRSGGEFF. The CDR3 DNA sequence: TGCGCCAGCAGCCAGGATCGAAGCGGCGGAGAGTTCTTC.

This clonotype was observed a handful of times. The chain joins TRBV14 to TRBJ2-5; D may be TRBD2 (5 bases). V gave up 2 bases and J gave up 3 bases, with 10 bases separating them. CDR3 length: 14 amino acids. The germline V gene encodes CDR1 SGHDN and CDR2 FVKESK. The CDR3 DNA reads TGTGCCAGCAGCCAAAGGGCCGGGAAAGAGACCCAGTACTTC. Residues: CASSQRAGKETQYF.

A few counts support this clonotype. The chain uses TRBV20-1 and TRBJ2-3; D gene uncertain. The ends were cut back, 7 bases at V and 3 bases at J, with 11 bases in the middle. The CDR3 loop spans 12 amino acids. The germline V gene has CDR1 DFQATT and CDR2 SNEGSKA (reference sequence). CDR3 in amino acids: CSGGMGTDTQYF. The CDR3 DNA follows: TGCAGTGGCGGCATGGGGACAGATACGCAGTATTTT.

V and J are TRBV5-1 and TRBJ2-5; no reliable D call. The CDR3 totals 14 residues. The V end was cut by 0 bases, the J end by 4 bases, with 10 bases between. CDR1 and CDR2 from the germline V gene are SGHRS and YFSETQ. DNA of the CDR3: TGCGCCAGCAGCTTGGCCCCTAGTAGAGAGACCCAGTACTTC. It is translated as CASSLAPSRETQYF.

V and J are TRBV5-1 and TRBJ2-1, with D perhaps assigned TRBD1 or TRBD2 (5 bases each). Germline CDR1 is SGHRS and CDR2 is YFSETQ. The length of the CDR3 is 16 residues. V lost 5 bases to trimming and J lost 2 bases, with 17 bases between them. The chain's CDR3 is CASRVSGSRAYNEQFF. In DNA, the CDR3 is TGCGCCAGCAGGGTCTCGGGAAGCAGGGCCTACAATGAGCAGTTCTTC.

The chain carries TRBV27 and TRBJ1-5; D not resolved. Germline V lookup: CDR1 MNHEY, CDR2 SMNVEV (reference sequence). CDR3 size: 13 residues. The V and J ends lost 5 bases and 8 bases respectively, with 13 bases between them. CDR3 loop: CASSTREHEPQHF. In nucleotides, the CDR3 is TGTGCCAGCAGTACCCGGGAACACGAGCCCCAGCATTTT.

This chain joins TRBV10-3 and TRBJ2-2; 10 bases are shared with TRBD2. Germline CDR1 is ENHRY and CDR2 is SYGVKD. V shed 3 bases and J 7 bases; nucleotides not matched to a gene: 5. This CDR3 has 15 residues. This CDR3 reads CAISDPSGSFGELFF. The CDR3, as DNA: TGTGCCATCAGTGATCCTAGCGGGAGCTTCGGGGAGCTGTTTTTT.

This clonotype was picked up a small number of times. The CDR3 DNA is TGTGCCAGCAGCTTTCCATTTCCCCTAGCCAAAAACATTCAGTACTTC. This translates into CASSFPFPLAKNIQYF. The chain uses TRBV7-2 and TRBJ2-4, with D hard to call. The CDR3 runs to 16 residues. Germline CDR1 and CDR2: SGHTA and FQGNSA. V was pared by 3 bases and J by 0 bases, with 12 bases between. The complete variable domain, with remaining parts taken from reference TRBV7-2 and TRBJ2-4, reads GAGVSQSPSNKVTEKGKDVELRCDPISGHTALYWYRQSLGQGLEFLIYFQGNSAPDKSGLPSDRFSAERTGGSVSTLTIQRTQQEDSAVYLCASSFPFPLAKNIQYFGAGTRLSVL.

The chain carries TRBV5-1 and TRBJ1-5, with 9 bases matching TRBD1. This CDR3 is 17 amino acids long. The germline V gene has CDR1 SGHRS and CDR2 YFSETQ. The V gene end was trimmed by 0 bases and the J gene end by 4 bases; junction bases not matched to a gene: 8. DNA of the CDR3: TGCGCCAGCAGCTTGGATGCCGTGGGGACAGGGAATCAGCCCCAGCATTTT. Translating gives CASSLDAVGTGNQPQHF.

The rearrangement links TRBV29-1 to TRBJ2-5, with 11 bases identical to TRBD2. The CDR3 is 13 residues long. The germline V gene encodes CDR1 SQVTM and CDR2 ANQGSEA. The V gene end was trimmed by 7 bases and the J gene end by 6 bases; junction bases not matched to a gene: 7. This CDR3 reads CSAASTSGKTQYF. DNA for the CDR3: TGCAGCGCGGCGTCGACTAGCGGGAAGACCCAGTACTTC.